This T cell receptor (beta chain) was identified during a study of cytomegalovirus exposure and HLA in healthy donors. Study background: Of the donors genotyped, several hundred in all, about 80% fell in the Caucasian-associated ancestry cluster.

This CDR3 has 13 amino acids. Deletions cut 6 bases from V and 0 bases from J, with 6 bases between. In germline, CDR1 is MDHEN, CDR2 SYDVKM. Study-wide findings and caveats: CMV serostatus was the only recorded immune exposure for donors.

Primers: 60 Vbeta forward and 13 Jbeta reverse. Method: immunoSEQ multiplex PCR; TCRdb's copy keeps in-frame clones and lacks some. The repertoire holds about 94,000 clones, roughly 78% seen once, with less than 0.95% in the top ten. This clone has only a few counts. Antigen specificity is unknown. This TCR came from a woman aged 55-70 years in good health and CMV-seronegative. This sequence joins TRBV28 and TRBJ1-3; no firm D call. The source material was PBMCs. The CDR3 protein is CASSPGSGNTIYF. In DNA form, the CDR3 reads TGTGCCAGCAGCCCAGGCTCTGGAAACACCATATATTTT.